Sequencing of this TCR beta chain was carried out in a study of blood T cell repertoires in COVID-19. Overall study: Italy, Spain and the United States were the sources of the convalescent and acute COVID-19 samples. Sample material is recorded as cDNA or gDNA derived from T cells, B-cell-depleted T cells, or PBMCs.

This clone was seen only once. In the authors' methods: Estimates of nucleated cell counts were drawn from the amplification of reference gene primers. Some clones are missing from TCRdb's copy, which holds only in-frame ones; the method was immunoSEQ multiplex PCR. V and J calls and clone size are copied from that table; D and trimming were computed from the DNA. The repertoire includes tens of thousands of clones, roughly 80% of them detected once, and about two fifths sits in the top ten. CDR3 size: 15 residues. The V and J ends lost 6 bases and 7 bases, in that order; junction bases with no gene match: 9. Per the germline V gene, CDR1 is SGHNT and CDR2 is YENEEA.

This sequence was found in a human donor in a cohort sampled during active COVID-19. The gene calls are TRBV11-3 and TRBJ1-4; 9 nucleotides align to TRBD1. Sequenced sample: peripheral blood. Here the CDR3 reads CASSQTGTGSEKLFF. Written as DNA, the CDR3 is TGTGCCAGCAGTCAAACCGGGACAGGGAGTGAAAAACTGTTTTTT.